These 2 T cell receptor beta chains were sequenced from one sample in a study of blood T cell repertoires in COVID-19. TCRdb keeps only in-frame clones here, not all; method: immunoSEQ multiplex PCR. The sample consists of about 370,000 clones, 75% to 90% of them appearing once. The sample taken for sequencing was PBMCs or T cells enriched from blood (not recorded which). These TCRs come from a man between 18 and 29 years old who had recovered from COVID-19.

The chain is built from TRBV9 and TRBJ1-2, with D maybe TRBD1 (6 bases). V was cut by 5 bases and J by 2 bases, with 16 bases left in between. Looked up from germline, CDR1 is SGDLS and CDR2 is YYNGEE. This CDR3 region has 15 residues. The CDR3, as DNA: TGTGCCAGCAGTAACGGGGGGGCGCAAAACTATGGCTACACCTTC. Amino acid sequence: CASSNGGAQNYGYTF.

In its sample, this clone was seen once. This chain uses TRBV19 with TRBJ1-1; tentatively, D is TRBD1 (6 bases). The CDR3 is 13 amino acids. CDR1 is LNHDA, CDR2 SQIVND, per germline (reference sequence). Trimming took off 10 bases at V and 1 base at J, with 13 bases between the two ends. In DNA form, the CDR3 reads TGTGCCACTAAGCGGACAGCGAACACTGAAGCTTTCTTT. Its translation: CATKRTANTEAFF.